The 20 T cell receptor beta chains in this list originate from one sample, sequenced in a study of follicular helper T cells after annual influenza vaccination. Clones were sequenced by immunoSEQ multiplex PCR, and TCRdb holds only the in-frame ones, with some missing. Here the sample spans more than 9,000 clones, approximately 83% being singletons. Stated time point: 2014-2015 season, 7 days after vaccination. The sample here was CXCR5- memory CD4+ T cells sorted from blood, taken 7 days after influenza vaccination. These receptors all stem from an adult who received the influenza vaccine.

Only a few counts were recorded for this clone. The chain links TRBV7-2 to TRBJ2-5; D perhaps matches TRBD2 (5 bases). Germline CDR1 is SGHTA and CDR2 is FQGNSA. Trimming cost V 10 bases and J 4 bases, with 10 bases left between them. The CDR3 covers 11 residues. CDR3 sequence (DNA): TGTGCCACCGGGGATAGAGAGACCCAGTACTTC. This sequence encodes CATGDRETQYF.

This clone was counted a few times. This sequence joins TRBV15 and TRBJ2-6; D ambiguous. This CDR3 is built from 15 residues. The germline V gene encodes CDR1 LNHNV and CDR2 YYDKDF (reference sequence). V was pared by 5 bases and J by 0 bases, with 8 bases between. The CDR3 reads CATSRVGSGANVLTF. In DNA form, the CDR3 reads TGTGCCACCAGCCGAGTTGGCTCTGGGGCCAACGTCCTGACTTTC. The variable domain in full, completed from reference TRBV15 and TRBJ2-6, reads DAMVIQNPRYQVTQFGKPVTLSCSQTLNHNVMYWYQQKSSQAPKLLFHYYDKDFNNEADTPDNFQSRRPNTSFCFLDIRSPGLGDTAMYLCATSRVGSGANVLTFGAGSRLTVL.

The chain carries TRBV9 and TRBJ2-3, with D possibly being TRBD2 (5 bases). V lost 0 bases, J lost 0 bases, and 11 bases lay in between. Germline CDR1 and CDR2: SGDLS and YYNGEE. This CDR3 is built from 16 residues. The CDR3 spells CASSVDGGPSTDTQYF. DNA for the CDR3: TGTGCCAGCAGCGTAGACGGCGGGCCTAGCACAGATACGCAGTATTTT.

The rearrangement uses TRBV7-2 and TRBJ2-1, with 12 bases lining up with TRBD2. Per germline, CDR1 SGHTA and CDR2 FQGNSA. The V segment lost 3 bases and the J segment 15 bases; nucleotides outside the gene matches: 3. CDR3 length equals 12 residues. DNA for the CDR3: TGTGCCAGCAGCTTCCTAGCGGGGGGGTCGTTCTTC. This codes for CASSFLAGGSFF. Full variable domain (rest looked up from reference TRBV7-2 and TRBJ2-1): GAGVSQSPSNKVTEKGKDVELRCDPISGHTALYWYRQSLGQGLEFLIYFQGNSAPDKSGLPSDRFSAERTGGSVSTLTIQRTQQEDSAVYLCASSFLAGGSFFGPGTRLTVL.

A single count supports this clone. The gene calls are TRBV4-3 and TRBJ2-3; 8 nucleotides line up with TRBD1. The CDR3 covers 17 residues. Per germline, CDR1 LGHNA and CDR2 YSLEER. The V gene end was trimmed by 0 bases and the J gene end by 2 bases; junction bases not matched to a gene: 7. CDR3 in amino acids: CASSQDFDRGYTDTQYF. The DNA of the CDR3 is TGCGCCAGCAGCCAAGATTTCGACAGGGGTTACACAGATACGCAGTATTTT.

The V gene is TRBV6-1, the J gene TRBJ2-5, with no clear D. The CDR3 covers 15 residues. Trimming removed 8 bases from V and 5 bases from J, with 21 bases in between. The germline gives CDR1 MNHNS, CDR2 SASEGT. Here the CDR3 reads CASERLTLRAETQYF. CDR3 nucleotide sequence: TGTGCCAGCGAAAGACTGACCCTAAGGGCGGAGACCCAGTACTTC.

The genes are TRBV15 and TRBJ2-7; 9 nucleotides agree with TRBD1. The CDR3 contains 15 residues. The V segment lost 4 bases and the J segment 2 bases; nucleotides outside the gene matches: 6. Looked up from germline, CDR1 is LNHNV and CDR2 is YYDKDF (reference sequence). The CDR3 bases are TGTGCCACCAGCAACTCCCGGGACAGGGCCTACGAGCAGTACTTC. As protein: CATSNSRDRAYEQYF.

J is TRBJ1-1 and V is TRBV6-5; maybe TRBD1 (6 bases). The CDR3 sequence is 13 residues long. V was clipped by 6 bases and J by 7 bases, with 15 bases between them. The germline V gene has CDR1 MNHEY and CDR2 SVGAGI. CDR3 coding DNA: TGTGCCAGCAGCTCGGACAGATCCTATGAAGCTTTCTTT. It is translated as CASSSDRSYEAFF.

This chain connects TRBV6-5 to TRBJ1-6; D unresolved. The ends were cut back, 2 bases at V and 9 bases at J, with 8 bases in the middle. The CDR3 length is 13 residues. The V gene's germline CDR1 is MNHEY and CDR2 SVGAGI. CDR3 DNA sequence: TGTGCCAGCAGTTACGGAGGCGGTTCACCCCTCCACTTT. Translated, it gives CASSYGGGSPLHF.

This sequence joins TRBV4-3 and TRBJ1-4, with TRBD1 matching 8 bases. The V gene's germline CDR1 is LGHNA and CDR2 YSLEER. Unmatched junction bases numbered 2, after V lost 2 bases and J lost 6 bases. CDR3 length: 14 amino acids. CDR3 amino acids: CASSQPDRDEKLFF. The CDR3 bases are TGCGCCAGCAGCCAACCGGACAGGGATGAAAAACTGTTTTTT.

V is TRBV9 and J is TRBJ1-1, with 11 bases that match TRBD1. With V trimmed by 5 bases and J by 0 bases, 15 bases remained unmatched. CDR1 is SGDLS and CDR2 is YYNGEE in the germline V gene. The CDR3 loop spans 19 amino acids. CDR3 region: CASSRSPGQGDPMNTEAFF. As DNA, the CDR3 is TGTGCCAGCAGTCGATCCCCGGGACAGGGGGACCCCATGAACACTGAAGCTTTCTTT.

The V gene is TRBV5-5, the J gene TRBJ2-1; 8 nucleotides line up with TRBD1. Losses at the gene ends were 6 bases for V and 2 bases for J; bases not matched to a gene: 4. Looked up from germline, CDR1 is SGHKS and CDR2 is YYEKEE (reference sequence). This CDR3 comprises 14 residues. The CDR3 region has the DNA TGTGCCAGCAACAACAGGGGGGCCTACAATGAGCAGTTCTTC. Encoded protein: CASNNRGAYNEQFF.

V is TRBV18 and J is TRBJ1-1; D uncertain. This CDR3 has 15 amino acids. Between the trimmed V and J ends, which lost 4 bases and 1 base, there was a span of 13 bases. Germline-derived CDR1 and CDR2 are KGHSH and LQKENI. CDR3: CASSLVTDGNTEAFF. The CDR3 DNA is TGTGCCAGCTCACTAGTTACGGACGGGAACACTGAAGCTTTCTTT.

The genes are TRBV2 and TRBJ1-2; weak D call: TRBD1 (5 bases). Trimming cost V 4 bases and J 4 bases, with 10 bases left between them. Germline CDR1 and CDR2: SNHLY and FYNNEI. CDR3 length equals 13 residues. CDR3 nucleotides: TGTGCCAGCAGTGTAGGGGCTCCCTATGGCTACACCTTC. Protein sequence: CASSVGAPYGYTF. The full variable domain, its missing parts supplied by reference TRBV2 and TRBJ1-2, is EPEVTQTPSHQVTQMGQEVILRCVPISNHLYFYWYRQILGQKVEFLVSFYNNEISEKSEIFDDQFSVERPDGSNFTLKIRSTKLEDSAMYFCASSVGAPYGYTFGSGTRLTVV.

The chain employs TRBV18 and TRBJ1-1, with D unresolved. The CDR3 runs to 14 residues. The germline V and J ends were trimmed by 6 bases and 0 bases, with 11 bases remaining between them. The germline CDR1 and CDR2 sequences are KGHSH and LQKENI. DNA for the CDR3: TGTGCCAGCTCCCTGACCCGAGTGAACACTGAAGCTTTCTTT. Translation: CASSLTRVNTEAFF.

The genes are TRBV27 and TRBJ1-1; no firm D call. The V end lost 6 bases, the J end lost 8 bases, and 10 bases lay between the germline ends. The germline CDR1 and CDR2 sequences are MNHEY and SMNVEV (reference sequence). There are 11 residues in the CDR3. Here the CDR3 reads CASSQAREAFF. The CDR3 nucleotides are TGTGCCAGCAGCCAAGCCCGGGAAGCTTTCTTT.

The chain couples TRBV10-3 to TRBJ2-2; 8 bases are a match to TRBD2. V dropped 4 bases and J dropped 2; count of bases not matched to a gene: 3. The CDR3 totals 15 residues. Germline V gene lookup returns CDR1 ENHRY and CDR2 SYGVKD. The CDR3 is CAISVTSGNTGELFF. Written as DNA, the CDR3 is TGTGCCATCAGTGTAACTAGCGGTAACACCGGGGAGCTGTTTTTT.

V and J are TRBV18 and TRBJ1-6; D call uncertain. The CDR3 totals 13 residues. Deletions cut 2 bases from V and 7 bases from J, with 6 bases between. CDR1 and CDR2 from the germline V gene are KGHSH and LQKENI. The CDR3 loop reads CASSPAENSPLHF. The CDR3 coding sequence is TGTGCCAGCTCACCAGCAGAGAATTCACCCCTCCACTTT.

The genes are TRBV6-1 and TRBJ1-3, with TRBD1 as a possible D gene (6 bases). V lost 4 bases and J lost 3, with 16 bases in between. CDR1 is MNHNS and CDR2 is SASEGT in the germline V gene. The length of the CDR3 is 16 residues. CDR3 sequence: CASSGLIQGHGNTIYF. The CDR3 DNA is TGTGCCAGCAGTGGCTTAATACAGGGTCATGGAAACACCATATATTTT.

The rearrangement links TRBV7-3 to TRBJ2-3, with 7 bases identical to TRBD2. The CDR3 contains 14 residues. CDR1 is SGHTA, CDR2 FQGTGA, per germline. With 2 bases clipped from V and 6 bases from J, the junction kept 5 bases outside the gene matches. The DNA for the CDR3 is TGTGCCAGCAGCTTAGGTCTTAGCGGGGATACGCAGTATTTT. Protein sequence: CASSLGLSGDTQYF.